Presented here are 21 T cell receptor beta chains from one specimen sequenced in a study of cytomegalovirus exposure and HLA in healthy donors. Only in-frame clones appear in the TCRdb table, and some are missing; sequencing was by immunoSEQ multiplex PCR. The sample includes about 120,000 clones, about 89% of them seen just once. What was sequenced was PBMCs. All receptors come from a woman aged 18 to 35 in good health and CMV-seronegative.

The chain joins TRBV19 to TRBJ2-1, with TRBD2 matching 10 bases. Germline lookup yields CDR1 LNHDA and CDR2 SQIVND (reference sequence). V was pared by 5 bases and J by 6 bases, with 7 bases of the junction left unmatched. The CDR3 sequence is 15 residues long. The CDR3 loop reads CASSSLAGVANEQFF. In nucleotides, the CDR3 is TGTGCCAGTAGTTCCCTAGCGGGAGTTGCCAATGAGCAGTTCTTC.

This clone was seen only once. This rearrangement joins TRBV6-6 to TRBJ2-7; perhaps TRBD2 as D (7 bases). Germline V gene lookup returns CDR1 MNHNY and CDR2 SVGAGI (reference sequence). Between the trimmed V and J ends, which lost 5 bases and 12 bases, there was a span of 14 bases. The CDR3 totals 11 residues. The CDR3 sequence: CASSPGGPSYF. The CDR3, as DNA: TGTGCCAGCAGTCCCGGGGGGCCATCGTACTTC.

CDR3 bases: TGCGCCAGCAGCGGGCAGGGGGCACAACAGCAGTACTTC. It is translated as CASSGQGAQQQYF. The chain employs TRBV10-1 and TRBJ2-7, with 8 bases lining up with TRBD1. The CDR3 is 13 amino acids. Germline CDR1 WNHNN, CDR2 SYGVQD (reference sequence). V was pared by 6 bases and J by 8 bases, with 9 bases of the junction left unmatched.

The genes are TRBV6-5 and TRBJ2-6; D is possibly TRBD2 (5 bases). The length of the CDR3 is 14 residues. Between the trimmed V and J ends, which lost 6 bases and 2 bases, there was a span of 8 bases. Germline assignment: CDR1 MNHEY and CDR2 SVGAGI. CDR3 in amino acids: CASREVAGANVLTF. The DNA for the CDR3 is TGTGCCAGCAGGGAGGTGGCTGGGGCCAACGTCCTGACTTTC.

CDR3 in amino acids: CASSTRQGRDEQYF. CDR3 coding DNA: TGTGCCAGCAGCACACGACAGGGGAGAGACGAGCAGTACTTC. The J gene is TRBJ2-7, the V gene TRBV11-3; 8 nucleotides agree with TRBD1. Germline-derived CDR1 and CDR2 are SGHNT and YENEEA. CDR3 length: 14 residues. The ends lost 5 bases at V and 5 bases at J; junction bases unmatched: 8.

CDR3 nucleotide sequence: TGTGCCAGCAGTGAAGGGACTAGCGGGAGGGGAGGCGAGCAGTACTTC. It specifies CASSEGTSGRGGEQYF. V usage is TRBV2 and J usage is TRBJ2-7; TRBD2 agrees at 15 bases. V dropped 1 base and J dropped 6; count of bases not matched to a gene: 4. This CDR3 has 16 residues. Germline CDR1 and CDR2: SNHLY and FYNNEI.

Turning to this clone: This same CDR3 is encoded by further DNA sequences in the sample. The gene calls are TRBV5-1 and TRBJ2-5; tentatively, D is TRBD1 (5 bases). The CDR3 sequence is 14 residues long. V was clipped by 0 bases and J by 0 bases, with 6 bases between them. Germline V gene lookup returns CDR1 SGHRS and CDR2 YFSETQ. The CDR3 loop reads CASSLVGDQETQYF. The CDR3 DNA reads as TGCGCCAGCAGCTTGGTAGGGGACCAAGAGACCCAGTACTTC.

The CDR3 loop is CASSLGDRGADTQYF. DNA for the CDR3: TGTGCCAGCAGCTTGGGGGACAGGGGTGCAGATACGCAGTATTTT. The chain has TRBV5-4 and TRBJ2-3; 10 nucleotides agree with TRBD1. CDR3 length: 15 residues. The germline gives CDR1 SGHNT, CDR2 YYREEE (reference sequence). V trimming: 0 bases; J trimming: 4 bases; junction bases outside the gene matches: 2.

The chain uses TRBV10-1 and TRBJ2-7, with 12 bases matching TRBD2. The ends lost 2 bases at V and 0 bases at J; junction bases unmatched: 5. Germline values: CDR1 WNHNN, CDR2 SYGVQD (reference sequence). The CDR3 is 17 residues long. As DNA, the CDR3 is TGCGCCAGCAGTGAGGCCGGACTAGCGGGAATCTCCTACGAGCAGTACTTC. Translated: CASSEAGLAGISYEQYF.

J is TRBJ2-5 and V is TRBV6-5; the D gene is possibly TRBD1 (5 bases). V lost 5 bases, J lost 5 bases, and 18 bases lay in between. The CDR3 has 15 amino acids. Looked up from germline, CDR1 is MNHEY and CDR2 is SVGAGI. The DNA of the CDR3 is TGTGCCAGCAGTCAGACCTCAGGGATCTATGAGACCCAGTACTTC. Translation: CASSQTSGIYETQYF.

V usage is TRBV10-1 and J usage is TRBJ1-1; 7 bases are shared with TRBD1. CDR1 and CDR2 (germline): WNHNN, SYGVQD (reference sequence). The length of the CDR3 is 14 residues. V trimming: 3 bases; J trimming: 5 bases; junction bases outside the gene matches: 6. The CDR3 nucleotides read TGCGCCAGCAGTGAATGGGCAGGGGGAACTGAAGCTTTCTTT. Protein product: CASSEWAGGTEAFF.

The chain combines TRBV7-6 with TRBJ2-2; 8 bases are a match to TRBD1. The V gene end was trimmed by 5 bases and the J gene end by 5 bases; junction bases not matched to a gene: 7. The CDR3 sequence is 15 residues long. Germline-derived CDR1 and CDR2 are SGHVS and FNYEAQ. The CDR3 spells CASSPRGTGTGELFF. DNA for the CDR3: TGTGCCAGCAGCCCACGAGGGACAGGTACCGGGGAGCTGTTTTTT.

The gene calls are TRBV19 and TRBJ2-7, with 7 bases fitting TRBD2. This CDR3 comprises 14 residues. Germline-derived CDR1 and CDR2 are LNHDA and SQIVND (reference sequence). V trimming: 3 bases; J trimming: 6 bases; junction bases outside the gene matches: 8. This CDR3 reads CASSIGAGSSEQYF. In nucleotides, the CDR3 is TGTGCCAGTAGTATCGGAGCGGGGTCATCCGAGCAGTACTTC.

Here the CDR3 reads CASSAGTSPEQFF. CDR3 nucleotides: TGTGCCAGCAGCGCGGGGACTTCGCCTGAGCAGTTCTTC. The chain has TRBV9 and TRBJ2-1; D is possibly TRBD2 (6 bases). CDR3 length equals 13 residues. Per germline, CDR1 SGDLS and CDR2 YYNGEE. Trimming shortened V by 3 bases and J by 9 bases, and 13 bases separated the two germline ends.

The chain links TRBV15 to TRBJ2-1; 9 bases are a match to TRBD2. The CDR3 is 17 amino acids. In germline, CDR1 is LNHNV, CDR2 YYDKDF (reference sequence). V lost 3 bases and J lost 0; bases outside the gene matches: 6. The CDR3 is CATSRDLSGGSYNEQFF. The CDR3 region has the DNA TGTGCCACCAGCAGGGACCTTAGCGGGGGCTCCTACAATGAGCAGTTCTTC.

The chain recombines TRBV19 with TRBJ1-1; 11 bases line up with TRBD1. Trimming cost V 5 bases and J 8 bases; bases outside gene matches: 4. CDR1 and CDR2 (germline): LNHDA, SQIVND (reference sequence). This CDR3 comprises 13 residues. This CDR3 is CASSAGTGGEAFF. In DNA form, the CDR3 reads TGTGCCAGTAGTGCCGGGACAGGGGGGGAAGCTTTCTTT.

The chain uses TRBV29-1 and TRBJ2-1; 8 nucleotides match TRBD2. This CDR3 has 12 residues. From germline, CDR1 is SQVTM and CDR2 ANQGSEA. V dropped 5 bases and J dropped 8; count of bases not matched to a gene: 5. CDR3 DNA sequence: TGCAGCGTTAGTTCCGGGAGGGATGAGCAGTTCTTC. The encoded protein is CSVSSGRDEQFF.

The chain couples TRBV5-6 to TRBJ1-1; 8 nucleotides match TRBD1. Germline CDR1 and CDR2: SGHDT and YYEEEE. The CDR3 has 14 residues. V shed 0 bases and J 3 bases; nucleotides not matched to a gene: 1. The CDR3: CASSLDRGYTEAFF. In DNA form, the CDR3 reads TGTGCCAGCAGCTTGGACAGGGGGTACACTGAAGCTTTCTTT.

This chain connects TRBV19 to TRBJ1-2; TRBD1 matches 8 bases. The V gene's germline CDR1 is LNHDA and CDR2 SQIVND (reference sequence). The CDR3 is 15 amino acids. V was clipped by 3 bases and J by 0 bases; unmatched bases: 3. The CDR3 coding sequence is TGTGCCAGTAGTATGATGACAGGGGCTAACTATGGCTACACCTTC. This gives the protein CASSMMTGANYGYTF.

This chain links TRBV19 with TRBJ2-7; D is unclear. This CDR3 contains 13 residues. Trimming shortened V by 3 bases and J by 1 base, and 7 bases separated the two germline ends. Germline assignment: CDR1 LNHDA and CDR2 SQIVND (reference sequence). The CDR3 nucleotides read TGTGCCAGTAGTATTGACACTTCCTACGAGCAGTACTTC. Encoded protein: CASSIDTSYEQYF.

The J gene is TRBJ1-2, the V gene TRBV9, with 7 positions matching TRBD1. This CDR3 contains 13 residues. Unmatched junction bases numbered 8, after V lost 4 bases and J lost 8 bases. In germline, CDR1 is SGDLS, CDR2 YYNGEE. This chain's CDR3 is CASSPGTVGGYTF. In nucleotides, the CDR3 is TGTGCCAGCAGCCCCGGGACAGTGGGCGGCTACACCTTC.